A selection of T cell receptor beta chains follows, all from one sample in a study of cytomegalovirus exposure and HLA in healthy donors. Only in-frame clones appear in the TCRdb table, and some are missing; sequencing was by immunoSEQ multiplex PCR. The data include about 53,000 clones; the top ten clones carry roughly 12%. Sequencing was performed on PBMCs. The receptor source for this set is a man between 18 and 29 years old in good health and CMV-seropositive. Both conserved end residues are part of each CDR3. Each record gives: J gene, clone size, D gene, V gene, CDR3 protein, CDR3 DNA. The D gene is left open where the match is weak. Clone sizes are given selectively: once, few, many, or a class where the clone is expanded.

j_gene: TRBJ2-7; abundance: -; d_gene: TRBD2; v_gene: TRBV7-3; CDR3aa: CASSDGTSGSINEQYF; CDR3nt: TGTGCCAGCAGCGACGGGACTAGCGGGAGCATCAACGAGCAGTACTTC
j_gene: TRBJ1-1; abundance: -; d_gene: -; v_gene: TRBV27; CDR3aa: CASSPRTVGLNTEAFF; CDR3nt: TGTGCCAGCAGTCCTCGGACAGTTGGGCTGAACACTGAAGCTTTCTTT
j_gene: TRBJ2-4; abundance: -; d_gene: -; v_gene: TRBV6-4; CDR3aa: CASSDDQDIQYF; CDR3nt: TGTGCCAGCAGTGACGATCAGGACATTCAGTACTTC
j_gene: TRBJ2-7; abundance: -; d_gene: TRBD1; v_gene: TRBV11-2; CDR3aa: CASSPTPDRGDEQYF; CDR3nt: TGTGCCAGCAGCCCGACCCCCGACAGGGGAGACGAGCAGTACTTC
j_gene: TRBJ2-5; abundance: -; d_gene: TRBD2; v_gene: TRBV29-1; CDR3aa: CSTTSGQETQYF; CDR3nt: TGCAGCACAACTAGCGGGCAAGAGACCCAGTACTTC
j_gene: TRBJ2-3; abundance: -; d_gene: TRBD1; v_gene: TRBV6-1; CDR3aa: CASSARGRADTQYF; CDR3nt: TGTGCCAGCAGCGCGAGGGGGCGCGCAGATACGCAGTATTTT
j_gene: TRBJ1-2; abundance: -; d_gene: -; v_gene: TRBV7-8; CDR3aa: CASSPRGGEVNYGYTF; CDR3nt: TGTGCCAGCAGCCCACGGGGGGGCGAGGTTAACTATGGCTACACCTTC
j_gene: TRBJ2-7; abundance: -; d_gene: TRBD1; v_gene: TRBV7-9; CDR3aa: CASSSKVGQRSEQYF; CDR3nt: TGTGCCAGCAGCTCGAAGGTGGGACAGCGCTCCGAGCAGTACTTC
j_gene: TRBJ1-3; abundance: -; d_gene: -; v_gene: TRBV9; CDR3aa: CASRGTSGDTIYF; CDR3nt: TGTGCCAGCAGGGGCACCTCCGGGGACACCATATATTTT
j_gene: TRBJ2-7; abundance: -; d_gene: TRBD2; v_gene: TRBV5-4; CDR3aa: CASGFFSGRASYEQYF; CDR3nt: TGTGCCAGCGGCTTCTTTAGCGGGAGGGCCTCCTACGAGCAGTACTTC
j_gene: TRBJ2-5; abundance: -; d_gene: TRBD2; v_gene: TRBV30; CDR3aa: CAWSVPERGLVETQYF; CDR3nt: TGTGCCTGGAGTGTACCGGAGCGGGGGTTAGTGGAGACCCAGTACTTC
j_gene: TRBJ1-4; abundance: -; d_gene: -; v_gene: TRBV18; CDR3aa: CASSPRGSRGTNEKLFF; CDR3nt: TGTGCCAGCTCACCACGGGGGTCGAGGGGGACTAATGAAAAACTGTTTTTT
j_gene: TRBJ1-5; abundance: -; d_gene: TRBD1; v_gene: TRBV4-2; CDR3aa: CASSQARGRDNQPQHF; CDR3nt: TGTGCCAGCAGCCAGGCCAGGGGGCGCGACAATCAGCCCCAGCATTTT
j_gene: TRBJ2-7; abundance: -; d_gene: -; v_gene: TRBV7-7; CDR3aa: CASSPGGSGTYEQYF; CDR3nt: TGTGCCAGCAGCCCGGGTGGTAGCGGAACATACGAGCAGTACTTC
j_gene: TRBJ2-1; abundance: -; d_gene: TRBD2; v_gene: TRBV5-4; CDR3aa: CASSLRLAGGSDEQFF; CDR3nt: TGTGCCAGCAGCTTGCGGCTAGCGGGAGGGAGCGATGAGCAGTTCTTC
j_gene: TRBJ2-3; abundance: -; d_gene: -; v_gene: TRBV6-1; CDR3aa: CASSGYTRPVTQYF; CDR3nt: TGTGCCAGCAGTGGCTATACTAGGCCCGTTACGCAGTATTTT
j_gene: TRBJ1-2; abundance: -; d_gene: TRBD1; v_gene: TRBV19; CDR3aa: CASSIIGTGAYGYTF; CDR3nt: TGTGCCAGTAGTATCATCGGGACAGGGGCATACGGCTACACCTTC
j_gene: TRBJ2-1; abundance: -; d_gene: -; v_gene: TRBV14; CDR3aa: CASSQASYNEQFF; CDR3nt: TGTGCCAGCAGCCAAGCTAGTTACAATGAGCAGTTCTTC
j_gene: TRBJ1-5; abundance: -; d_gene: TRBD1; v_gene: TRBV4-1; CDR3aa: CASSQGVAFGRGHNQPQHF; CDR3nt: TGCGCCAGCAGCCAAGGAGTCGCCTTTGGCAGGGGGCACAATCAGCCCCAGCATTTT
j_gene: TRBJ2-3; abundance: -; d_gene: -; v_gene: TRBV7-7; CDR3aa: CASSISGDLTDTQYF; CDR3nt: TGTGCCAGCAGCATCAGCGGAGACCTCACAGATACGCAGTATTTT
j_gene: TRBJ2-3; abundance: -; d_gene: -; v_gene: TRBV29-1; CDR3aa: CSVEGLTGVTDTQYF; CDR3nt: TGCAGCGTTGAAGGGCTAACGGGAGTAACAGATACGCAGTATTTT
j_gene: TRBJ2-2; abundance: -; d_gene: TRBD1; v_gene: TRBV5-4; CDR3aa: CASSWNRGSNTGELFF; CDR3nt: TGTGCCAGCAGTTGGAACAGGGGTTCGAACACCGGGGAGCTGTTTTTT
j_gene: TRBJ1-3; abundance: -; d_gene: -; v_gene: TRBV14; CDR3aa: CASSRTGSGNTIYF; CDR3nt: TGTGCCAGCAGCCGAACAGGGTCTGGAAACACCATATATTTT
j_gene: TRBJ1-2; abundance: -; d_gene: -; v_gene: TRBV28; CDR3aa: CASRNTGNYGYTF; CDR3nt: TGTGCCAGCAGAAACACGGGGAACTATGGCTACACCTTC
j_gene: TRBJ1-2; abundance: -; d_gene: TRBD1; v_gene: TRBV25-1; CDR3aa: CASSATQQGANYGYTF; CDR3nt: TGTGCCAGCAGCGCTACCCAGCAGGGGGCGAACTATGGCTACACCTTC
j_gene: TRBJ2-2; abundance: -; d_gene: -; v_gene: TRBV4-1; CDR3aa: CASSPFRGNTGELFF; CDR3nt: TGCGCCAGCAGCCCTTTTCGGGGGAACACCGGGGAGCTGTTTTTT
j_gene: TRBJ2-3; abundance: -; d_gene: TRBD2; v_gene: TRBV7-9; CDR3aa: CASYRTSLRTDTQYF; CDR3nt: TGTGCCAGCTACAGGACTAGCCTACGCACAGATACGCAGTATTTT
j_gene: TRBJ1-2; abundance: -; d_gene: -; v_gene: TRBV5-8; CDR3aa: CASSLNRRYGYTF; CDR3nt: TGTGCCAGCAGCTTGAATAGGAGGTATGGCTACACCTTC
j_gene: TRBJ1-5; abundance: -; d_gene: -; v_gene: TRBV6-1; CDR3aa: CASSTELNQPQHF; CDR3nt: TGTGCCAGCAGTACAGAACTCAATCAGCCCCAGCATTTT
j_gene: TRBJ1-2; abundance: -; d_gene: -; v_gene: TRBV19; CDR3aa: CASSTGPYGYTF; CDR3nt: TGTGCCAGTAGTACAGGCCCCTATGGCTACACCTTC
j_gene: TRBJ2-1; abundance: medium-sized; d_gene: -; v_gene: TRBV2; CDR3aa: CASIGLDEQFF; CDR3nt: TGTGCCAGCATTGGCCTCGATGAGCAGTTCTTC
j_gene: TRBJ1-4; abundance: -; d_gene: -; v_gene: TRBV28; CDR3aa: CASSFNRGINEKLFF; CDR3nt: TGTGCCAGCAGTTTCAATAGGGGGATTAATGAAAAACTGTTTTTT
j_gene: TRBJ2-7; abundance: -; d_gene: TRBD2; v_gene: TRBV10-3; CDR3aa: CAISRLAGAYEQYF; CDR3nt: TGTGCCATCAGTAGACTAGCGGGAGCCTACGAGCAGTACTTC
j_gene: TRBJ1-4; abundance: -; d_gene: TRBD1; v_gene: TRBV9; CDR3aa: CASSVAGGGEKLFF; CDR3nt: TGTGCCAGCAGCGTAGCAGGGGGTGGTGAAAAACTGTTTTTT
j_gene: TRBJ2-1; abundance: -; d_gene: -; v_gene: TRBV25-1; CDR3aa: CASSEYISELNYNEQFF; CDR3nt: TGTGCCAGCAGTGAATATATATCGGAACTAAACTACAATGAGCAGTTCTTC
j_gene: TRBJ2-7; abundance: -; d_gene: -; v_gene: TRBV30; CDR3aa: CAWSVDISYEQYF; CDR3nt: TGTGCCTGGAGTGTGGACATCTCCTACGAGCAGTACTTC
j_gene: TRBJ1-4; abundance: -; d_gene: -; v_gene: TRBV28; CDR3aa: CASSGGWEKLFF; CDR3nt: TGTGCCAGCAGTGGGGGGTGGGAAAAACTGTTTTTT
j_gene: TRBJ2-7; abundance: -; d_gene: TRBD1; v_gene: TRBV5-4; CDR3aa: CASSFDSTGLGEQYF; CDR3nt: TGTGCCAGCAGCTTCGATTCGACAGGGTTGGGCGAGCAGTACTTC
j_gene: TRBJ2-5; abundance: -; d_gene: TRBD2; v_gene: TRBV7-3; CDR3aa: CASGPTVGGETQYF; CDR3nt: TGTGCCAGCGGCCCAACCGTGGGGGGGGAGACCCAGTACTTC
j_gene: TRBJ2-5; abundance: -; d_gene: -; v_gene: TRBV7-3; CDR3aa: CASSLGAHQETQYF; CDR3nt: TGTGCCAGCAGCTTAGGGGCCCACCAAGAGACCCAGTACTTC
j_gene: TRBJ2-7; abundance: -; d_gene: TRBD1; v_gene: TRBV5-1; CDR3aa: CASSRYRGEQYF; CDR3nt: TGCGCCAGCAGCAGATACAGGGGCGAGCAGTACTTC
j_gene: TRBJ2-7; abundance: -; d_gene: TRBD2; v_gene: TRBV7-8; CDR3aa: CASSLGGGREIYEQYF; CDR3nt: TGTGCCAGCAGCTTAGGAGGAGGGCGGGAGATCTACGAGCAGTACTTC
j_gene: TRBJ1-2; abundance: -; d_gene: -; v_gene: TRBV28; CDR3aa: CASSSRGGGNYGYTF; CDR3nt: TGTGCCAGCAGTTCTAGGGGCGGTGGTAACTATGGCTACACCTTC
j_gene: TRBJ2-3; abundance: -; d_gene: TRBD2; v_gene: TRBV5-4; CDR3aa: CASSFTGREDTQYF; CDR3nt: TGTGCCAGCAGCTTTACCGGGAGGGAGGATACGCAGTATTTT
j_gene: TRBJ2-7; abundance: -; d_gene: -; v_gene: TRBV6-6; CDR3aa: CASTNGLRGIYEQYF; CDR3nt: TGTGCCAGCACCAACGGGCTACGAGGGATCTACGAGCAGTACTTC